The 13 T cell receptor beta chains in this list originate from one sample, sequenced in a study of blood T cell repertoires in COVID-19. Profiling relied on immunoSEQ multiplex PCR, and the TCRdb table lists in-frame clones only, not all of them. Among about 360,000 clones listed, around 90% were seen once. Specimen: peripheral blood. These receptors were taken from a human donor in a cohort sampled during active COVID-19.

The gene calls are TRBV4-1 and TRBJ1-5, with D tentatively TRBD1 (6 bases). With 1 base removed from V and 3 bases from J, the gap between germline ends came to 10 bases. Germline V gene data show CDR1 as MGHRA and CDR2 as YSYEKL. This CDR3 comprises 15 residues. The DNA for the CDR3 is TGCGCCAGCAGCCAAGTACAGGGAGACAATCAGCCCCAGCATTTT. It translates to CASSQVQGDNQPQHF.

The chain joins TRBV5-1 to TRBJ1-4; TRBD1 is a possible D gene (6 bases). V lost 0 bases to trimming and J lost 6 bases, with 15 bases between them. Germline assignment: CDR1 SGHRS and CDR2 YFSETQ. The CDR3 is made up of 16 amino acids. The CDR3 DNA reads as TGCGCCAGCAGCTTGGCCAACGGGGGGCGAGATGAAAAACTGTTTTTT. It yields the protein CASSLANGGRDEKLFF. The complete variable domain, with remaining parts taken from reference TRBV5-1 and TRBJ1-4, reads KAGVTQTPRYLIKTRGQQVTLSCSPISGHRSVSWYQQTPGQGLQFLFEYFSETQRNKGNFPGRFSGRQFSNSRSEMNVSTLELGDSALYLCASSLANGGRDEKLFFGSGTQLSVL.

The CDR3 protein is CSVRLGAGSAYTDTQYF. In nucleotides, the CDR3 is TGCAGCGTTCGTCTCGGGGCGGGGAGCGCTTACACAGATACGCAGTATTTT. The chain combines TRBV29-1 with TRBJ2-3; D might be TRBD2 (6 bases). Germline V gene lookup returns CDR1 SQVTM and CDR2 ANQGSEA. This CDR3 is built from 17 residues. Trimming removed 5 bases at V and 2 bases at J, with 23 bases between.

The chain links TRBV13 to TRBJ2-7; the D is unclear. Germline assignment: CDR1 PRHDT and CDR2 FYEKMQ (reference sequence). Trimming pared 8 bases from V and 3 bases from J, leaving 14 bases between. The CDR3 contains 13 residues. This CDR3 is CASRRLARYEQYF. The CDR3 nucleotides read TGTGCCAGCCGTCGACTGGCTCGCTACGAGCAGTACTTC.

This chain uses TRBV10-3 with TRBJ2-3; D possibly corresponds to TRBD2 (6 bases). The CDR3 totals 15 residues. CDR1 and CDR2 (germline): ENHRY, SYGVKD. Deletions cut 4 bases from V and 5 bases from J, with 16 bases between. The CDR3 DNA reads as TGTGCCATCAGTGTTACCGGGAGCCGGATAGATACGCAGTATTTT. Its translation: CAISVTGSRIDTQYF.

This clone was detected once. The same CDR3 arises from other DNA sequences in this sample as well. The V and J genes are TRBV3-1 (or the pseudogene TRBV3-2) and TRBJ1-3, with D unclear. Germline CDR1 and CDR2: LGHDT and YNNKEL (reference sequence). Trimming took 2 bases from V and 0 from J, leaving 2 bases between them. This CDR3 is 13 amino acids long. CDR3 residues: CASSQLSGNTIYF. CDR3 DNA sequence: TGTGCCAGCAGCCAACTCTCTGGAAACACCATATATTTT.

The gene calls are TRBV19 and TRBJ2-5; 8 nucleotides agree with TRBD1. J was trimmed by 5 bases and V by 4 bases; bases with no gene match: 6. This CDR3 is built from 14 residues. Germline lookup yields CDR1 LNHDA and CDR2 SQIVND (reference sequence). CDR3 DNA: TGTGCCAGTAGTACCGGGAACAGGGGGGAGACCCAGTACTTC. It is translated as CASSTGNRGETQYF.

V gene TRBV4-2 combines with J gene TRBJ2-3, with 12 nucleotides matching TRBD2. Germline V gene data show CDR1 as LGHNA and CDR2 as YNFKEQ. Trimming at V came to 7 bases and at J to 4 bases, leaving 9 bases not matched to a gene. The CDR3 consists of 16 residues. CDR3 residues: CASTPTLAGGADTQYF. CDR3 nucleotide sequence: TGTGCCAGCACCCCGACACTAGCGGGAGGTGCAGATACGCAGTATTTT.

This chain links TRBV11-2 with TRBJ2-5; tentative D call: TRBD2 (5 bases). V was trimmed by 4 bases and J by 5 bases, leaving 11 bases between them. Germline loops: CDR1 SGHAT, CDR2 FQNNGV. The CDR3 runs 13 residues. CDR3 region: CASSYQPGETQYF. CDR3 DNA: TGTGCCAGCAGCTATCAGCCGGGGGAGACCCAGTACTTC.

This clone was seen a handful of times. The chain links TRBV19 to TRBJ2-1; 8 bases fit TRBD2. Unmatched junction bases numbered 3, after V lost 5 bases and J lost 3 bases. CDR3 length: 14 amino acids. Germline CDR1 reads LNHDA; CDR2 reads SQIVND (reference sequence). The CDR3 nucleotides read TGTGCCAGTAGTGGTAGCGGGGACTACAATGAGCAGTTCTTC. Encoded protein: CASSGSGDYNEQFF.

The rearrangement links TRBV30 to TRBJ1-5, with TRBD1 as a possible D gene (6 bases). V was shortened by 5 bases and J by 0 bases, with 14 bases between the two germline ends. Germline V gives CDR1 GTSNPN, CDR2 SVGIG (reference sequence). CDR3 size: 15 residues. Here the CDR3 reads CAWGEQGYSNQPQHF. In DNA, the CDR3 is TGTGCCTGGGGGGAACAGGGTTATAGCAATCAGCCCCAGCATTTT.

J is TRBJ1-3 and V is TRBV5-8, with a possible D match to TRBD1 (5 bases). This CDR3 has 17 amino acids. Trimming took off 0 bases at V and 0 bases at J, with 13 bases between the two ends. CDR1 and CDR2 from the germline V gene are SGHTS and YDEGEE. CDR3 protein: CASSLVRQSNSGNTIYF. In DNA, the CDR3 is TGTGCCAGCAGCTTGGTTAGACAGAGCAACTCTGGAAACACCATATATTTT.

To note about this clone: Other nucleotide sequences from this sample produce the same CDR3. V is TRBV19 and J is TRBJ1-2, with 8 bases fitting TRBD1. The germline V gene encodes CDR1 LNHDA and CDR2 SQIVND (reference sequence). The length of the CDR3 is 14 residues. Trimming at V came to 1 base and at J to 4 bases, leaving 2 bases not matched to a gene. CDR3 in amino acids: CASSIGQGRYGYTF. CDR3 nucleotides: TGTGCCAGTAGTATAGGACAGGGGCGCTATGGCTACACCTTC.